The clone carrying this T cell receptor beta chain was seen ten or more times. This sample was included in a study of T cells in Graves' hyperthyroidism and ophthalmopathy. About the study: Peripheral blood collection took place at initial diagnosis, before any treatment.

The junction had 5 bases not matched to a gene; V was cut back by 5 bases and J by 4 bases. The CDR3 totals 15 residues. Germline CDR1 and CDR2: KGHDR and SFDVKD. Amplification of TCR beta CDR3 regions was performed using RNA transcripts as template. First-round RT-PCR of the TCR CDR3 relied on the HTBI primer set. TCRdb redid the calling of the multiplex PCR reads with MiXCR, one entry per CDR3 protein. The sample records around 690,000 distinct CDR3 sequences, 17% being singletons. Sequenced sample: blood. The sequence derives from a man aged 50 or older with Graves' hyperthyroidism. The gene calls are TRBV24-1 and TRBJ2-2, with 8 positions matching TRBD2. The CDR3 nucleotides read TGTGCCACCAGTGTCGCGGGAGGTGCCACCGGGGAGCTGTTTTTT. Its protein is CATSVAGGATGELFF.